This is a list of T cell receptor beta chains from one sample in a study of T cell repertoires in cytomegalovirus infection. TCRdb independently ran MiXCR on the reads; one entry per CDR3 protein. The table includes 250,000 or so distinct CDR3 sequences, 15% to 20% detected once. Specimen: CD8+ T cells from PBMCs. The receptors originated from a human donor in good health (CMV status not recorded). Some clones in this sample may be carry-over from other donors' samples. Both conserved end residues are part of each CDR3. Fields, in order: J gene, V gene, CDR3 protein.

J gene: TRBJ1-6; V gene: TRBV20-1; CDR3 protein: CSARVERMGSPLHF
J gene: TRBJ2-1; V gene: TRBV9; CDR3 protein: CASSVQRTPYNEQFF
J gene: TRBJ1-5; V gene: TRBV4-3; CDR3 protein: CASSQDRRGDQPQHF
J gene: TRBJ2-1; V gene: TRBV20-1; CDR3 protein: CSAPMGVGFDEQFF
J gene: TRBJ1-6; V gene: TRBV19; CDR3 protein: CASNSDRAYNSPLHF
J gene: TRBJ2-5; V gene: TRBV7-6; CDR3 protein: CASSLVTTLQETQYF
J gene: TRBJ1-6; V gene: TRBV29-1; CDR3 protein: CSVETGDGSPLHF
J gene: TRBJ2-7; V gene: TRBV2; CDR3 protein: CASSPGTSGAAGGEQYF
J gene: TRBJ2-7; V gene: TRBV11-2; CDR3 protein: CASSHRTGLQSSYEQYF
J gene: TRBJ2-2; V gene: TRBV4-1; CDR3 protein: CASSLWTSGGQWTGELFF
J gene: TRBJ1-3; V gene: TRBV12-3/TRBV12-4; CDR3 protein: CASRLLDRGPGNTIYF
J gene: TRBJ2-1; V gene: TRBV11-2; CDR3 protein: CASSLAVRVYNEQFF
J gene: TRBJ2-3; V gene: TRBV12-5; CDR3 protein: CASGPDGPDTQYF
J gene: TRBJ1-1; V gene: TRBV5-1; CDR3 protein: CASSSISEGTEAFF
J gene: TRBJ2-2; V gene: TRBV11-3; CDR3 protein: CASSLDRGGTGELFF
J gene: TRBJ2-1; V gene: TRBV19; CDR3 protein: CASSIDGGRRTPYNEQFF
J gene: TRBJ2-3; V gene: TRBV7-9; CDR3 protein: CASSDGPLPQYF
J gene: TRBJ1-2; V gene: TRBV7-9; CDR3 protein: CASSLVSQGNYGYTF
J gene: TRBJ2-7; V gene: TRBV7-2; CDR3 protein: CATGWGGGYEQYF
J gene: TRBJ2-1; V gene: TRBV6-5; CDR3 protein: CASSLGASTYNEQFF
J gene: TRBJ1-2; V gene: TRBV29-1; CDR3 protein: CSVEMVPGGGGYTF
J gene: TRBJ2-7; V gene: TRBV29-1; CDR3 protein: CSVEEAGAEQYF